Included here is one T cell receptor (beta chain) sequence, with context. Antigen unknown. The sample is drawn from a study of shared clonotypes between healthy human individuals. Study as a whole: CD4 naive cells filled three plates per donor, CD4 memory three, CD8 naive two and CD8 memory one.

The CDR3 runs 13 residues. In germline, CDR1 is MNHEY, CDR2 SMNVEV (reference sequence). Deletions cut 2 bases from V and 1 base from J, with 5 bases between. Assay: immunoSEQ multiplex PCR; the TCRdb copy retains only in-frame clones and omits some. Altogether approximately 740,000 clones are present, about 92% being singletons, with the ten largest covering 20% to 30%. Study-wide points: Relative to clonotypes present in all four donors, those not shared had lower generation probabilities. In this cohort, only blood was sampled, and tissue repertoires likely differ.

Terminally differentiated effector memory CD45RA+ cells were excluded from the naive CD8 cells, which were CD45RO-negative and positively selected for CCR7. The TCR comes from a man younger than 45 in good health. V and J are TRBV27 and TRBJ1-1; no clear D gene. The source material was naive CD8+ T cells sorted from blood. The CDR3 nucleotides read TGTGCCAGCAGTTTAACTCAGAACACTGAAGCTTTCTTT. It encodes CASSLTQNTEAFF.